This TCR beta chain appears in the sequencing data of a study of blood T cell repertoires in COVID-19. As for the study in general: COVID-19 samples collected from the United States, Italy and Spain covered acute and convalescent phases.

This CDR3 has 14 residues. V was clipped by 8 bases and J by 0 bases, with 11 bases between them. Germline loops: CDR1 WSHSY, CDR2 SAAADI. Per the original methods: Quantification of nucleated cells was approximated via reference gene primer amplification. Method: immunoSEQ multiplex PCR; TCRdb's copy keeps in-frame clones and lacks some. That table furnishes V, J and clone size, whereas the DNA furnished D and trimming. The sample shows roughly 150,000 clones, around four fifths of them seen only once. The material sequenced was peripheral blood. The V gene is TRBV10-2, the J gene TRBJ1-5; tentative D call: TRBD1 (6 bases). The TCR comes from a woman aged 80 or older with acute or convalescent COVID-19. The CDR3 region is CASRRTDSNQPQHF. The CDR3 DNA sequence: TGCGCCAGCCGCCGGACAGATAGCAATCAGCCCCAGCATTTT.